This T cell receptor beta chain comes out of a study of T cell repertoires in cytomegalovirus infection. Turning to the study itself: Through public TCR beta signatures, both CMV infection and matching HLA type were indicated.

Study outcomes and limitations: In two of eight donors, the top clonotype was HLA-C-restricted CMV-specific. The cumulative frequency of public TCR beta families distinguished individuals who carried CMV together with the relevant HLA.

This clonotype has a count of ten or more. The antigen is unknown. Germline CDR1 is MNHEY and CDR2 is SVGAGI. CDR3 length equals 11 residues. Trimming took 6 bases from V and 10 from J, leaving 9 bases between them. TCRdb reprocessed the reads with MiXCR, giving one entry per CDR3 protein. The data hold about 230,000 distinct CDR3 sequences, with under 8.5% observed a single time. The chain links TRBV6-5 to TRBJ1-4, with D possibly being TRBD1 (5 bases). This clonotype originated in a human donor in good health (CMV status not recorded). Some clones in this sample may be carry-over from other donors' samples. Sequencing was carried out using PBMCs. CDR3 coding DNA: TGTGCCAGCAGGTCAGGGCTAAAACTGTTTTTT. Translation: CASRSGLKLFF.